Presented here are 30 T cell receptor beta chains from one specimen sequenced in a study of T cell clonality in common variable immunodeficiency. Repertoires were generated with immunoSEQ multiplex PCR, while TCRdb's copy carries only in-frame clones and drops some. This sample carries 50,000 to 60,000 clones, none of them present only once. Sequencing was done on a sample of peripheral blood mononuclear cells. The receptor set was obtained from a person between 18 and 70 years old in good health.

This clone appeared many times. The CDR3 is cut off 3 residues early in the read; its end comes from the germline J gene. The chain combines TRBV5-1 with TRBJ1-2, with TRBD1 identical over 8 bases. The germline V gene encodes CDR1 SGHRS and CDR2 YFSETQ. Losses at the gene ends were 3 bases for V and 5 bases for J; bases not matched to a gene: 9. CDR3 length: 15 residues. CDR3 amino acids: CASSSQGASGYGYTF. The DNA read from the CDR3 is TGCGCCAGCAGCTCGCAGGGGGCGAGTGGTTATGGC.

In its sample, this clone was seen many times. The CDR3: CASSLGTSGHNEQFF. Incomplete CDR3 DNA: TGCGCCAGCAGCCTTGGGACTAGCGGGCACAATGAG. The gene calls are TRBV4-1 and TRBJ2-1; 12 nucleotides align to TRBD2. The sequence runs out 3 residues before the end of the CDR3; the remainder is reconstructed from the germline J gene. Losses at the gene ends were 4 bases for V and 5 bases for J; bases not matched to a gene: 3. CDR3 length: 15 residues. Germline-derived CDR1 and CDR2 are MGHRA and YSYEKL.

This clone was seen many times. The missing CDR3 end, 3 residues past where the read stops, is filled in from the germline J gene. V gene TRBV29-1 combines with J gene TRBJ2-3; 9 bases line up with TRBD2. J lost 2 bases, V lost 2 bases, and 11 bases had no gene match. Germline V CDR1 and CDR2: SQVTM, ANQGSEA. This CDR3 comprises 17 residues. The CDR3 sequence is CSVELNGGLADTDTQYF. The CDR3 DNA, read in part, is TGCAGCGTTGAATTAAACGGGGGACTAGCAGACACAGATACG.

A note on this clone: The sequenced fragment ends 3 residues before the CDR3 boundary, so the rest is inferred from the germline J gene. The chain uses TRBV19 and TRBJ1-2; 12 bases line up with TRBD1. This CDR3 has 15 residues. Per the germline V gene, CDR1 is LNHDA and CDR2 is SQIVND (reference sequence). Here the CDR3 reads CASTGTGGASDTYTF. The sequenced part of the CDR3 DNA is TGTGCCAGTACGGGGACAGGGGGCGCTTCAGATACC.

Many counts were recorded for this clone. The sequenced fragment ends 3 residues before the CDR3 boundary, so the rest is inferred from the germline J gene. This chain uses TRBV7-9 with TRBJ1-2, with 7 bases aligning to TRBD1. The CDR3 covers 13 residues. Germline loops: CDR1 SEHNR, CDR2 FQNEAQ (reference sequence). The covered CDR3 bases are TGTGCCAGCAGCTTCGGGGACAGCTTCGGC. Its translation is CASSFGDSFG. The whole CDR3 is CASSFGDSFGYTF.

This clone was seen repeatedly, ten times or more. The missing CDR3 end, 3 residues past where the read stops, is filled in from the germline J gene. The chain recombines TRBV5-1 with TRBJ2-1; TRBD2 matches at 7 bases. The V gene end was trimmed by 0 bases and the J gene end by 1 base; junction bases not matched to a gene: 4. Looked up from germline, CDR1 is SGHRS and CDR2 is YFSETQ. The CDR3 is 16 residues long. CDR3: CASSLDSGGSYNEQFF. CDR3 DNA (partial): TGCGCCAGCAGCTTGGACTCCGGGGGGTCCTACAATGAG.

Ten or more counts support this clone. The CDR3 end is not reached by the read, which stops 3 residues before it; the germline J gene fills it in. This rearrangement joins TRBV7-2 to TRBJ2-3; no clear D. Trimming shortened V by 4 bases and J by 3 bases, and 11 bases separated the two germline ends. The CDR3 loop spans 14 amino acids. Looked up from germline, CDR1 is SGHTA and CDR2 is FQGNSA. CDR3 residues: CASSSKRWTDTQYF. Incomplete CDR3 DNA: TGTGCCAGCAGCTCCAAACGGTGGACAGATACG.

This clone was counted at least ten times. The missing CDR3 end, 3 residues past where the read stops, is filled in from the germline J gene. This chain connects TRBV7-2 to TRBJ2-1; D is perhaps TRBD2 (5 bases). The germline V gene encodes CDR1 SGHTA and CDR2 FQGNSA. The length of the CDR3 is 15 residues. Trimming removed 4 bases from V and 6 bases from J, with 16 bases in between. The CDR3 is CASSSVRGVPNEQFF. CDR3 DNA, as far as it was read: TGTGCCAGCAGCTCGGTCCGGGGAGTCCCCAATGAG.

This clone was recorded many times. The CDR3 extends 3 residues past the end of the read, so its final part is completed from the germline J gene. V usage is TRBV18 and J usage is TRBJ2-3; TRBD1 might be the D (6 bases). This CDR3 comprises 16 residues. CDR1 and CDR2 (germline): KGHSH, LQKENI. Between the trimmed V and J ends, which lost 6 bases and 0 bases, there was a span of 16 bases. CDR3 amino acids: CASSPLSGTSTDTQYF. CDR3 DNA (partial): TGTGCCAGCTCTCCCCTTTCCGGGACAAGCACAGATACG. Complete variable domain (other parts from reference TRBV18 and TRBJ2-3): NAGVMQNPRHLVRRRGQEARLRCSPMKGHSHVYWYRQLPEEGLKFMVYLQKENIIDESGMPKERFSAEFPKEGPSILRIQQVVRGDSAAYFCASSPLSGTSTDTQYFGPGTRLTVL.

This clone showed up many times. From the germline J gene comes the end of the CDR3, since the read stops 3 residues before it. The gene calls are TRBV20-1 and TRBJ2-7; TRBD2 agrees at 7 bases. Germline V gene data show CDR1 as DFQATT and CDR2 as SNEGSKA (reference sequence). The CDR3 is 14 amino acids. J was trimmed by 2 bases and V by 5 bases; bases with no gene match: 9. CDR3 bases read: TGCAGTGCTCCCATAGCGGGCCTTCCCTACGAG. Amino acid sequence: CSAPIAGLPYE. The entire CDR3 protein is CSAPIAGLPYEQYF.

In this sample, this clone turned up many times. The observed sequence ends 3 residues before the CDR3 terminus, with the missing tail filled in from the germline J gene. The chain is built from TRBV5-1 and TRBJ2-2, with D maybe TRBD1 (5 bases). The CDR3 length is 18 residues. Looked up from germline, CDR1 is SGHRS and CDR2 is YFSETQ. CDR3 amino acids: CASSLTGESYSGANVLFF. CDR3 DNA (partial): TGCGCCAGCAGCCTCACGGGCGAGAGTTACTCTGGGGCCAACGTG.

This clone was picked up many times. The CDR3 end is not reached by the read, which stops 3 residues before it; the germline J gene fills it in. The chain employs TRBV5-6 and TRBJ1-3, with D possibly matching TRBD1 (6 bases). Germline V gives CDR1 SGHDT, CDR2 YYEEEE. This CDR3 comprises 15 residues. V lost 1 base, J lost 4 bases, and 12 bases lay in between. CDR3 residues: CASSLQQGSGNTIYF. The part of the CDR3 DNA that was read is TGTGCCAGCAGCTTGCAACAGGGCAGCGGAAACACC. Full variable domain (missing parts from reference TRBV5-6 and TRBJ1-3): DAGVTQSPTHLIKTRGQQVTLRCSPKSGHDTVSWYQQALGQGPQFIFQYYEEEERQRGNFPDRFSGHQFPNYSSELNVNALLLGDSALYLCASSLQQGSGNTIYFGEGSWLTVV.

There are many counts of this clone. One end of the junction fails to match germline, which may point to a read error. From the germline J gene comes the end of the CDR3, since the read stops 3 residues before it. V and J are TRBV4-2 and TRBJ1-2; D is uncertain. Germline CDR1 LGHNA, CDR2 YNFKEQ. The length of the CDR3 is 13 residues. The CDR3 bases that were read are TGCGCCAGCAGCCAAGATCATGAGAGCGGC. Its protein product is CASSQDHESG. The CDR3, in full, reads CASSQDHESGYTF.

This clone has more than one count but fewer than ten. The observed sequence ends 3 residues before the CDR3 terminus, with the missing tail filled in from the germline J gene. The J gene is TRBJ2-3, the V gene TRBV2; TRBD2 matches at 9 bases. The CDR3 contains 15 residues. The V gene's germline CDR1 is SNHLY and CDR2 FYNNEI. The sequenced part of the CDR3 DNA is TGTGCCAGCAGTGAGCTAGCGGGGCTTGGGGAGACG. As protein: CASSELAGLGET. The whole CDR3 region reads CASSELAGLGETQYF.

The table lists this clone with many counts. Read data end 3 residues before the CDR3 end; the end is taken from the germline J gene. The chain is built from TRBV7-9 and TRBJ1-1; D possibly corresponds to TRBD1 (5 bases). The V end was cut by 4 bases, the J end by 0 bases, with 9 bases between. This CDR3 comprises 14 residues. Germline values: CDR1 SEHNR, CDR2 FQNEAQ (reference sequence). The part of the CDR3 DNA that was read is TGTGCCAGCAGCTGGACACCTATGAACACTGAA. It is translated as CASSWTPMNTE. The CDR3 reads in full as CASSWTPMNTEAFF.

This clone was recorded many times. From the germline J gene comes the end of the CDR3, since the read stops 3 residues before it. The V gene is TRBV5-5, the J gene TRBJ1-1; no definite D call. The CDR3 spans 14 residues. Germline CDR1 is SGHKS and CDR2 is YYEKEE (reference sequence). The V and J ends lost 3 bases and 2 bases respectively, with 11 bases between them. The sequenced CDR3 bases are TGTGCCAGCAGCTGGGCAAGTATTAACACTGAA. It codes for CASSWASINTE. The CDR3 reads in full as CASSWASINTEAFF. The variable domain in full, with the rest retrieved from reference TRBV5-5 and TRBJ1-1, is DAGVTQSPTHLIKTRGQQVTLRCSPISGHKSVSWYQQVLGQGPQFIFQYYEKEERGRGNFPDRFSARQFPNYSSELNVNALLLGDSALYLCASSWASINTEAFFGQGTRLTVV.

This clone appeared a few times. Read sequence stops 3 residues before the CDR3 end, and the germline J gene provides the missing end. The J gene is TRBJ2-3, the V gene TRBV10-2, with TRBD1 identical over 7 bases. CDR3 length equals 13 residues. CDR1 and CDR2 (germline): WSHSY, SAAADI. Partial CDR3 DNA: TGCGCCAGCGGTGGACAGGTTCTACAGCCG. Residues: CASGGQVLQP. In full, the CDR3 is CASGGQVLQPQYF.

This clone was detected ten times or more. The CDR3 end lies 3 residues beyond the end of the read and is filled in from the germline J gene. V is TRBV6-2 or TRBV6-3 and J is TRBJ1-5; 7 nucleotides agree with TRBD1. J gave up 6 bases and V 7 bases, and 9 bases lay outside the gene matches. Germline V gene sequence: CDR1 MNHEY, CDR2 SVGEGT. The CDR3 is 14 residues long. The sequenced CDR3 bases are TGTGCCAGCACTATGGGGGACAGAGGTCAGCCC. It codes for CASTMGDRGQP. The entire CDR3 protein is CASTMGDRGQPQHF.

The table lists this clone with many counts. The read ends 3 residues early relative to the CDR3; the germline J gene fills the gap. The chain recombines TRBV20-1 with TRBJ2-1; TRBD2 is a possible D gene (5 bases). Trimming shortened V by 4 bases and J by 9 bases, and 13 bases separated the two germline ends. From germline, CDR1 is DFQATT and CDR2 SNEGSKA (reference sequence). The CDR3 runs to 12 residues. The CDR3 spells CSAIQTRSEQFF. CDR3 DNA (partial): TGCAGTGCTATACAAACTAGAAGTGAG.

This clone came up many times. The missing CDR3 end, 3 residues past where the read stops, is filled in from the germline J gene. V usage is TRBV19 and J usage is TRBJ1-4; TRBD1 matches 8 bases. The CDR3 sequence is 13 residues long. Unmatched junction bases numbered 6, after V lost 7 bases and J lost 8 bases. Germline CDR1 and CDR2: LNHDA and SQIVND (reference sequence). CDR3 protein: CASTGGGYEKLFF. Incomplete CDR3 DNA: TGTGCCAGTACAGGGGGCGGATACGAAAAA.

This clone was seen more than once but under ten times. Read sequence stops 3 residues before the CDR3 end, and the germline J gene provides the missing end. The rearrangement uses TRBV19 and TRBJ1-6; D may be TRBD1 (5 bases). CDR1 is LNHDA and CDR2 is SQIVND in the germline V gene (reference sequence). Trimming took off 5 bases at V and 8 bases at J, with 25 bases between the two ends. The CDR3 runs 18 residues. This CDR3 is CASSLQRGGPAGDSPLHF. The CDR3 DNA, read in part, is TGTGCCAGTAGTCTTCAACGGGGCGGGCCAGCGGGGGATTCACCC.

This clone has at least ten counts. The CDR3 end falls 3 residues outside the read, so it is completed with the germline J gene. The genes are TRBV19 and TRBJ2-5; unclear D gene. This CDR3 is built from 13 residues. Trimming removed 5 bases at V and 0 bases at J, with 7 bases between. Germline-derived CDR1 and CDR2 are LNHDA and SQIVND (reference sequence). The CDR3 bases that were read are TGTGCCAGTAGTCCAGAGTACCAAGAGACC. Its translation is CASSPEYQET. The entire CDR3 protein reads CASSPEYQETQYF.

This clone was seen repeatedly, ten times or more. Read coverage stops 3 residues before the CDR3 terminus; the germline J gene supplies the remainder. V gene TRBV5-4 combines with J gene TRBJ2-3, with 10 bases matching TRBD1. Germline V gene sequence: CDR1 SGHNT, CDR2 YYREEE (reference sequence). The CDR3 is made up of 15 amino acids. CDR3: CASSSDRGRERSQYF. The sequenced part of the CDR3 DNA is TGTGCCAGCAGCTCTGACAGGGGGCGGGAGAGATCG. Drawing the rest from reference TRBV5-4 and TRBJ2-3, the complete variable domain is ETGVTQSPTHLIKTRGQQVTLRCSSQSGHNTVSWYQQALGQGPQFIFQYYREEENGRGNFPPRFSGLQFPNYSSELNVNALELDDSALYLCASSSDRGRERSQYFGPGTRLTVL.

Ten or more counts support this clone. The read terminates 3 residues before the CDR3 end, so the remaining end is supplied by the germline J gene. This sequence joins TRBV5-4 and TRBJ1-2, with TRBD1 identical over 7 bases. In germline, CDR1 is SGHNT, CDR2 YYREEE (reference sequence). This CDR3 has 15 residues. V lost 2 bases and J lost 4; bases outside the gene matches: 8. Incomplete CDR3 DNA: TGTGCCAGCAGCTTTATCCAGGGGGTCTCCTATGGC. This sequence encodes CASSFIQGVSYG. The full CDR3 protein reads CASSFIQGVSYGYTF.

This clone was counted at least ten times. CDR3 protein: CASSQSGRLQETQYF. The part of the CDR3 DNA that was read is TGCGCCAGCAGTCAATCGGGCAGGTTACAAGAGACG. The chain couples TRBV23-1 to TRBJ2-3; D is uncertain. The read gets to within 3 residues of the CDR3 end, and the germline J gene fills in the rest. TRBV23-1 is an open reading frame, and its role is uncertain. The length of the CDR3 is 15 residues.

This clone was counted many times. The CDR3: CASKGEETQYF. The DNA read from the CDR3 is TGTGCCAGCAAAGGGGAAGAGACC. This chain connects TRBV2 to TRBJ2-5; tentative D call: TRBD1 (5 bases). Read sequence stops 3 residues before the CDR3 end, and the germline J gene provides the missing end. V lost 7 bases, J lost 3 bases, and 6 bases lay in between. Per germline, CDR1 SNHLY and CDR2 FYNNEI. The CDR3 consists of 11 residues.

This clone was seen many times. The CDR3 extends 3 residues past the end of the read, so its final part is completed from the germline J gene. This chain links TRBV6-2 or TRBV6-3 with TRBJ2-7, with TRBD1 matching over 7 bases. V was pared by 8 bases and J by 4 bases, with 11 bases of the junction left unmatched. The V gene's germline CDR1 is MNHEY and CDR2 SVGEGT. CDR3 length: 14 amino acids. The CDR3 is CASVPGQRKYEQYF. The CDR3 bases that were read are TGTGCCAGCGTCCCGGGACAGAGAAAATACGAG.

Comments on this clone: Sequencing ends 3 residues short of the CDR3 end; the germline J gene provides the rest. The chain is built from TRBV7-3 and TRBJ1-2; D call uncertain. The CDR3 loop spans 16 amino acids. Germline V gene sequence: CDR1 SGHTA, CDR2 FQGTGA. The CDR3 protein is CASSLMSSSTYNDYTF. The covered CDR3 bases are TGTGCCAGCAGCTTAATGTCTAGCTCTACCTACAATGAC.

This clone was detected ten times or more. Read coverage stops 3 residues before the CDR3 terminus; the germline J gene supplies the remainder. The genes are TRBV10-1 and TRBJ2-1, with 9 nucleotides matching TRBD1. This CDR3 contains 16 residues. CDR1 is WNHNN, CDR2 SYGVQD, per germline (reference sequence). V was clipped by 3 bases and J by 5 bases; unmatched bases: 8. CDR3: CASSDPGQGANNEQFF. Incomplete CDR3 DNA: TGCGCCAGCAGTGACCCGGGACAGGGTGCTAACAATGAG.

This clone was observed many times. The read ends 3 residues before the CDR3 terminus; that terminus is restored from the germline J gene. The chain combines TRBV6-2 or TRBV6-3 with TRBJ2-3; D gene ambiguous. V was pared by 6 bases and J by 5 bases, with 6 bases between. This CDR3 is 11 amino acids long. The V gene's germline CDR1 is MNHEY and CDR2 SVGEGT. The CDR3 loop is CASSREDTQYF. Incomplete CDR3 DNA: TGTGCCAGCAGCCGCGAAGATACG.